This T cell receptor beta chain was observed in a study of blood T cell repertoires in COVID-19. Overall study: Material from acute and convalescent COVID-19 was sourced from the United States, Italy and Spain. T cells, B-cell-depleted T cells, or PBMCs supplied cDNA or gDNA.

J gave up 4 bases and V 4 bases, and 7 bases lay outside the gene matches. This CDR3 is built from 16 residues. The germline gives CDR1 LGHNA, CDR2 YSLEER. In the authors' methods: By means of reference gene primer amplification, nucleated cell counts were estimated. Measured with immunoSEQ multiplex PCR; TCRdb has only the in-frame clones, and not every one. Clone size and V and J calls were adopted from that table, with D and trimming inferred from the DNA. The table records 300,000 or so clones, around nine tenths of them present only once. The sequencing input was peripheral blood. The sequence derives from a man aged 50 to 60 with active or convalescent COVID-19. This chain uses TRBV4-3 with TRBJ2-5; 12 nucleotides align to TRBD1. The CDR3 protein is CASSRWGQGARETQYF. The CDR3 DNA reads as TGCGCCAGCAGCCGATGGGGACAGGGGGCGAGAGAGACCCAGTACTTC.